The 24 T cell receptor beta chains in this list originate from one sample, sequenced in a study of T cells in women clearing cervical HPV infection. Libraries were prepared by immunoSEQ multiplex PCR; TCRdb keeps only in-frame clonotypes and omits some of them. Here the sample table reports around 22,000 clones. The material sequenced was blood buffy coat. The receptor set was obtained from a woman aged 18-70 years with a cervical HPV16 infection that either progressed to CIN3+ or cleared (not recorded which).

To note about this clone: The CDR3 goes on 3 residues after the read ends, and that part is filled in from the germline J gene. This sequence joins TRBV7-2 and TRBJ2-3, with 7 bases lining up with TRBD1. The germline gives CDR1 SGHTA, CDR2 FQGNSA. The CDR3 spans 14 residues. Here the CDR3 reads CASGQQGLGQPQYF. The DNA read from the CDR3 is TGTGCCAGCGGTCAACAGGGGTTAGGACAGCCG.

A word on this clone: The CDR3 end lies 3 residues beyond the end of the read and is filled in from the germline J gene. The rearrangement joins TRBV5-4 to TRBJ1-1; D uncertain. Germline CDR1 and CDR2: SGHNT and YYREEE (reference sequence). V was pared by 4 bases and J by 2 bases, with 9 bases between. The CDR3 has 13 amino acids. The CDR3 loop is CASSPRSNTEAFF. The CDR3 bases that were read are TGTGCCAGCAGCCCGCGATCTAACACTGAA.

As to this clone: The read comes to an end 3 residues before the CDR3 does, leaving the germline J gene to fill in the end. The chain uses TRBV2 and TRBJ2-4; D is unclear. Germline assignment: CDR1 SNHLY and CDR2 FYNNEI. The CDR3 runs to 13 residues. The CDR3 DNA, read in part, is TGTGCCACCTTGTTAGCCCTAGGCTATGGT. As protein: CATLLALGYG. The CDR3 in full is CATLLALGYGQYF.

Notes on this clone: The read falls 3 residues short of the CDR3 end, and the missing part is taken from the germline J gene. The chain has TRBV5-1 and TRBJ1-1, with D maybe TRBD1 (5 bases). Trimming shortened V by 7 bases and J by 1 base, and 11 bases separated the two germline ends. This CDR3 contains 13 residues. Per germline, CDR1 SGHRS and CDR2 YFSETQ. The chain's CDR3 is CASGGGGNTEAFF. The CDR3 bases that were read are TGCGCCAGCGGCGGGGGGGGGAACACTGAA. The variable domain in full, with the rest retrieved from reference TRBV5-1 and TRBJ1-1, is KAGVTQTPRYLIKTRGQQVTLSCSPISGHRSVSWYQQTPGQGLQFLFEYFSETQRNKGNFPGRFSGRQFSNSRSEMNVSTLELGDSALYLCASGGGGNTEAFFGQGTRLTVV.

Concerning this clone: The read is 3 residues too short to cover the CDR3 end, so that end is filled in from the germline J gene. The chain uses TRBV5-1 and TRBJ1-4; 12 nucleotides align to TRBD1. The CDR3 covers 17 residues. Germline-derived CDR1 and CDR2 are SGHRS and YFSETQ. The junction had 5 bases not matched to a gene; V was cut back by 3 bases and J by 2 bases. The CDR3 protein is CASSSRGTGGTNEKLFF. Partial CDR3 DNA: TGCGCCAGCAGCTCCCGTGGGACAGGGGGCACTAATGAAAAA.

Concerning this clone: With the read ending 3 residues before the CDR3 end, the germline J gene is used to fill in that end. J is TRBJ2-5 and V is TRBV19, with D tentatively TRBD1 (5 bases). CDR3 size: 16 residues. Trimming shortened V by 3 bases and J by 3 bases, and 17 bases separated the two germline ends. The germline CDR1 and CDR2 sequences are LNHDA and SQIVND (reference sequence). The CDR3 protein is CASSMALGLGKETQYF. Incomplete CDR3 DNA: TGTGCCAGTAGTATGGCCCTGGGGCTAGGGAAAGAGACC.

Note on this clone: The sequenced fragment ends 3 residues before the CDR3 boundary, so the rest is inferred from the germline J gene. The chain links TRBV2 to TRBJ1-6; 7 nucleotides agree with TRBD1. In germline, CDR1 is SNHLY, CDR2 FYNNEI. The CDR3 is 15 residues long. The DNA read from the CDR3 is TGTGCCAGCGGATTGAGACAGGGCCTAGATAAGGCC. It translates to CASGLRQGLDKA. In full, the CDR3 reads CASGLRQGLDKALHF.

Notes on this clone: The read ends 3 residues shy of where the CDR3 ends; the end is completed using the germline J gene. This chain uses TRBV6-2 or TRBV6-3 with TRBJ2-7; 13 nucleotides agree with TRBD2. CDR3 length: 17 residues. J was trimmed by 3 bases and V by 4 bases; bases with no gene match: 9. CDR1 MNHEY and CDR2 SVGEGT come from the germline V gene. Partial CDR3 DNA: TGTGCCAGCAGTTTCCAGTGGACTAGCGGGAGTGGCTACGAG. This encodes CASSFQWTSGSGYE. The full CDR3 protein reads CASSFQWTSGSGYEQYF.

On this clone itself: Coverage ceases 3 residues before the CDR3 finishes, and the germline J gene fills in the end. The chain recombines TRBV11-2 with TRBJ2-2, with a weak D call TRBD1 (5 bases). V lost 5 bases, J lost 4 bases, and 8 bases lay in between. The germline V gene encodes CDR1 SGHAT and CDR2 FQNNGV. There are 13 residues in the CDR3. Incomplete CDR3 DNA: TGTGCCAGCAGCAGTCAGGGCACCGGGGAG. As protein: CASSSQGTGE. The whole CDR3 is CASSSQGTGELFF.

As to this clone: The read stops 3 residues short of the end of the CDR3; the missing end is completed from the germline J gene. The gene calls are TRBV29-1 and TRBJ2-4; unclear D gene. CDR3 length equals 14 residues. Trimming pared 7 bases from V and 0 bases from J, leaving 13 bases between. Germline V gives CDR1 SQVTM, CDR2 ANQGSEA. CDR3 DNA (partial): TGCAGCGCCGCACGCGCCGAAGCCAAAAACATT. This sequence encodes CSAARAEAKNI. The entire CDR3 sequence reads CSAARAEAKNIQYF.

CDR3 sequence: CASSEKSGSNQPQHF. CDR3 bases read: TGTGCCAGCAGTGAAAAGTCAGGGAGCAATCAGCCC. This chain links TRBV2 with TRBJ1-5; D is possibly TRBD1 (5 bases). The DNA ends 3 residues before the CDR3 does, and the rest of the CDR3 is filled in from the germline J gene. This CDR3 comprises 15 residues. CDR1 and CDR2 from the germline V gene are SNHLY and FYNNEI. V shed 2 bases and J shed 1 base, with 9 bases lying between them.

Of note for this clone: The CDR3 goes on 3 residues after the read ends, and that part is filled in from the germline J gene. The chain links TRBV6-1 to TRBJ1-4; 7 nucleotides align to TRBD1. The CDR3 contains 13 residues. Looked up from germline, CDR1 is MNHNS and CDR2 is SASEGT. The CDR3 DNA, read in part, is TGTGCCAGCAGTGCCGGGACAGATTCACCA. This encodes CASSAGTDSP. The entire CDR3 reads CASSAGTDSPLFF.

A remark on this clone: The sequence runs out 3 residues before the end of the CDR3; the remainder is reconstructed from the germline J gene. The chain recombines TRBV10-2 with TRBJ2-4; D is unclear. Germline lookup yields CDR1 WSHSY and CDR2 SAAADI. The CDR3 contains 16 residues. The CDR3 loop reads CASSDPNSYSNQPQYF. The covered CDR3 bases are TGCGCCAGCAGTGATCCTAACTCGTATAGCAATCAGCCT.

To note about this clone: The sequenced fragment ends 3 residues before the CDR3 boundary, so the rest is inferred from the germline J gene. This chain joins TRBV5-4 and TRBJ2-3, with a weak D call TRBD1 (5 bases). CDR1 SGHNT and CDR2 YYREEE come from the germline V gene (reference sequence). The CDR3 totals 14 residues. Trimming pared 3 bases from V and 3 bases from J, leaving 11 bases between. The sequenced CDR3 bases are TGTGCCAGCAGCTCTACACAGGAGACAGATACG. Translation: CASSSTQETDT. In full, the CDR3 is CASSSTQETDTQYF.

About this clone: The read ends 3 residues before the CDR3 terminus; that terminus is restored from the germline J gene. The gene calls are TRBV19 and TRBJ1-5; D remains unclear. Trimming removed 5 bases from V and 2 bases from J, with 10 bases in between. CDR3 length: 14 amino acids. Looked up from germline, CDR1 is LNHDA and CDR2 is SQIVND (reference sequence). The CDR3 reads CASSGGAGNQPQHF. The sequenced CDR3 bases are TGTGCCAGTAGTGGCGGCGCGGGCAATCAGCCC.

Its frequency marks this clone as medium-sized (0.01 to 0.1%). With the read ending 3 residues before the CDR3 end, the germline J gene is used to fill in that end. The genes are TRBV18 and TRBJ2-3, with TRBD2 matching 7 bases. CDR1 and CDR2 (germline): KGHSH, LQKENI. There are 14 residues in the CDR3. V lost 3 bases and J lost 2; bases outside the gene matches: 2. The CDR3 protein is CASSPGTNTDTQYF. The sequenced part of the CDR3 DNA is TGTGCCAGCTCACCGGGGACTAACACAGATACG.

Worth noting for this clone: The DNA ends 3 residues before the CDR3 does, and the rest of the CDR3 is filled in from the germline J gene. The chain is built from TRBV5-1 and TRBJ2-2; perhaps TRBD2 as D (6 bases). Germline CDR1 reads SGHRS; CDR2 reads YFSETQ. CDR3 length: 15 residues. CDR3 sequence reads: CASSFRGSGANVLFF. The CDR3 DNA, read in part, is TGCGCCAGCAGCTTTCGGGGGAGTGGGGCCAACGTG.

On this clone: Coverage ceases 3 residues before the CDR3 finishes, and the germline J gene fills in the end. The V gene is TRBV10-3, the J gene TRBJ2-7; 12 bases are shared with TRBD2. Germline lookup yields CDR1 ENHRY and CDR2 SYGVKD. V dropped 4 bases and J dropped 2; count of bases not matched to a gene: 15. The CDR3 is made up of 19 amino acids. CDR3 amino acids: CAISGHRVGRLAGAYEQYF. The sequenced part of the CDR3 DNA is TGTGCCATCAGTGGACATCGGGTGGGCAGACTAGCGGGAGCCTACGAG.

The sequenced CDR3 bases are TGCAGTGCTAGAGCTGAGACAGGGGAATCACCC. Translated, it gives CSARAETGESP. The whole CDR3 reads CSARAETGESPLHF. V and J are TRBV20-1 and TRBJ1-6, with 8 bases lining up with TRBD1. With the read ending 3 residues before the CDR3 end, the germline J gene is used to fill in that end. Germline V lookup: CDR1 DFQATT, CDR2 SNEGSKA (reference sequence). The CDR3 is made up of 14 amino acids. The V and J ends lost 1 base and 10 bases, in that order; junction bases with no gene match: 6.

To note about this clone: The sequence runs out 3 residues before the end of the CDR3; the remainder is reconstructed from the germline J gene. This rearrangement joins TRBV11-2 to TRBJ2-3, with TRBD2 matching over 9 bases. The J segment lost 4 bases and the V segment lost 6 bases, leaving 5 bases of the junction unmatched. The germline V gene has CDR1 SGHAT and CDR2 FQNNGV. The CDR3 contains 14 residues. The CDR3: CASRPLAGSDTQYF. Incomplete CDR3 DNA: TGTGCCAGCAGGCCTCTAGCGGGATCAGATACG.

On this clone itself: The read terminates 3 residues before the CDR3 end, so the remaining end is supplied by the germline J gene. The V call is TRBV7-2, the J call TRBJ2-7; D is possibly TRBD2 (6 bases). The CDR3 is made up of 13 amino acids. CDR1 and CDR2 from the germline V gene are SGHTA and FQGNSA. Trimming removed 5 bases at V and 3 bases at J, with 11 bases between. CDR3 loop: CASSRDWNYEQYF. The sequenced part of the CDR3 DNA is TGTGCCAGCAGCCGGGACTGGAACTACGAG. Using reference TRBV7-2 and TRBJ2-7 for the parts outside the CDR3, the full variable domain is GAGVSQSPSNKVTEKGKDVELRCDPISGHTALYWYRQSLGQGLEFLIYFQGNSAPDKSGLPSDRFSAERTGGSVSTLTIQRTQQEDSAVYLCASSRDWNYEQYFGPGTRLTVT.

About this clone itself: The read terminates 3 residues ahead of where the CDR3 ends, so the germline J gene completes it. This chain joins TRBV5-1 and TRBJ2-7, with 9 positions matching TRBD2. The CDR3 is 14 residues long. With V trimmed by 5 bases and J by 2 bases, 5 bases remained unmatched. Germline loops: CDR1 SGHRS, CDR2 YFSETQ. The DNA read from the CDR3 is TGCGCCAGCAGGGTTAGCGGGGGAGCCTACGAG. Its protein product is CASRVSGGAYE. The entire CDR3 sequence reads CASRVSGGAYEQYF.

Note on this clone: The DNA ends 3 residues before the CDR3 does, and the rest of the CDR3 is filled in from the germline J gene. The genes are TRBV7-3 and TRBJ1-1; D gene ambiguous. CDR1 and CDR2 (germline): SGHTA, FQGTGA. The germline V and J ends were trimmed by 5 bases and 7 bases, with 14 bases remaining between them. This CDR3 has 13 residues. The sequenced part of the CDR3 DNA is TGTGCCAGCAGCCCCCAGGCGGGGAGTGAA. Translation gives CASSPQAGSE. The CDR3 in its entirety is CASSPQAGSEAFF.

To note about this clone: The read falls 3 residues short of the CDR3 end, and the missing part is taken from the germline J gene. The chain recombines TRBV28 with TRBJ2-2, with D tentatively TRBD2 (8 bases). V was clipped by 3 bases and J by 5 bases, with 16 bases between them. Germline V gene lookup returns CDR1 MDHEN and CDR2 SYDVKM. The CDR3 extends over 16 amino acids. The CDR3 protein is CASSFGRGLGTGELFF. The CDR3 DNA, read in part, is TGTGCCAGCAGTTTCGGGAGGGGGCTGGGAACCGGGGAG.